Below, one T cell receptor (beta chain) is given with its context. The age range of participants was about 18 to 89 years, with residence in approximately 25 US areas. This entry comes from a study of blood T cell repertoires in COVID-19. Authors' analysis steps: Quantification of nucleated cells was approximated via reference gene primer amplification. TCRdb keeps only in-frame clones here, not all; method: immunoSEQ multiplex PCR. V and J calls and clone size are given by that table; D and trimming were obtained from the DNA. The sample carries roughly 250,000 clones, over 75% recorded once. Germline V gene data show CDR1 as SNHLY and CDR2 as FYNNEI. CDR3 length: 16 residues. J was trimmed by 4 bases and V by 8 bases; bases with no gene match: 12.

The genes are TRBV2 and TRBJ1-5, with 9 bases matching TRBD1. The sample was PBMCs or T cells enriched from blood (not recorded which). This receptor was taken from a woman between 35 and 50 years old who had been exposed to COVID-19. The CDR3 reads CASQNRGQGGNQPQHF. The CDR3, as DNA: TGTGCCAGCCAGAATAGGGGACAGGGAGGGAATCAGCCCCAGCATTTT.